The clone carrying this T cell receptor (beta chain) was counted a few times. The antigen remains undetermined. Since a much larger clone is just one base distant, this may be a read error. The conserved phenylalanine or tryptophan is not found at the CDR3 terminus, so this likely reflects a read error. The data were taken from a study of regulatory T cells in long-lasting Graves disease. Germline loops: CDR1 MDHEN, CDR2 SYDVKM. The V and J ends lost 6 bases and 4 bases respectively, with 13 bases between them. This CDR3 has 13 amino acids. TCR beta libraries were built with iRepertoire HTBI primers and Arm-PCR of CDR3 regions. Using its own MiXCR run on the multiplex PCR reads, TCRdb lists one record per CDR3 protein. The sample holds about 360,000 distinct CDR3 sequences; 15% to 20% are singletons and the top ten take 20% to 25%. Overall study results and limits: Having few samples may have compromised the accuracy.

The sample's time point: newly diagnosed GD, antithyroid drugs for less than 3 months. Preparation of the TCR library used RNA extracted from PBMCs. Investigators report Graves' disease was diagnosed under American Thyroid Association guidelines. The same sample was also used in a study of T cells in Graves' hyperthyroidism and ophthalmopathy. That report adds: Orbital computed tomography, thyroid ultrasound, serum thyroxine and TRAb, and clinical symptoms together informed the diagnoses. Within blood appeared most thyroid clonotypes that had expanded above 0.001.

This receptor was taken from a young woman with Graves disease. The V gene is TRBV28, the J gene TRBJ2-7, with D uncertain. The sequencing used peripheral blood mononuclear cells (PBMCs), collected at new diagnosis, from a patient treated with antithyroid drugs. The CDR3 is CASRSGLGYEQYL. In DNA form, the CDR3 reads TGTGCCAGCAGATCCGGGTTAGGGTACGAGCAGTACCTC.